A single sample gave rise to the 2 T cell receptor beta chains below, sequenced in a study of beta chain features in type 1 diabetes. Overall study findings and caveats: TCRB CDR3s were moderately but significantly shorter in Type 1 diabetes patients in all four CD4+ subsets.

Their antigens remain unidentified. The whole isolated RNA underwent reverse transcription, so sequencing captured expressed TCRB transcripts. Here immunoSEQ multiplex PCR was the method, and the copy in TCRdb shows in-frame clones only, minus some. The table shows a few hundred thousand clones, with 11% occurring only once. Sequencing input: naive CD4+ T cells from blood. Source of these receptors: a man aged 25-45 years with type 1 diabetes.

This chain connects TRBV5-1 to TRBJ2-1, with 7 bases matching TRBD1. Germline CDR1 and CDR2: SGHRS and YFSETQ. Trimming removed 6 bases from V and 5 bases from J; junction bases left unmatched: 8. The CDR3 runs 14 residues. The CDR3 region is CASTMGQRDNEQFF. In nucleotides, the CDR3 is TGCGCCAGCACTATGGGACAGAGAGACAATGAGCAGTTCTTC.

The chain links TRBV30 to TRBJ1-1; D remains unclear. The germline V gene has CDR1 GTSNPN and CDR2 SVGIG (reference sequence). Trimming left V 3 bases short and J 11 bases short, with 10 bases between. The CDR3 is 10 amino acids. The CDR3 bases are TGTGCCTGGAGCGCTTCCAGGGCTTTCTTT. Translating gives CAWSASRAFF.